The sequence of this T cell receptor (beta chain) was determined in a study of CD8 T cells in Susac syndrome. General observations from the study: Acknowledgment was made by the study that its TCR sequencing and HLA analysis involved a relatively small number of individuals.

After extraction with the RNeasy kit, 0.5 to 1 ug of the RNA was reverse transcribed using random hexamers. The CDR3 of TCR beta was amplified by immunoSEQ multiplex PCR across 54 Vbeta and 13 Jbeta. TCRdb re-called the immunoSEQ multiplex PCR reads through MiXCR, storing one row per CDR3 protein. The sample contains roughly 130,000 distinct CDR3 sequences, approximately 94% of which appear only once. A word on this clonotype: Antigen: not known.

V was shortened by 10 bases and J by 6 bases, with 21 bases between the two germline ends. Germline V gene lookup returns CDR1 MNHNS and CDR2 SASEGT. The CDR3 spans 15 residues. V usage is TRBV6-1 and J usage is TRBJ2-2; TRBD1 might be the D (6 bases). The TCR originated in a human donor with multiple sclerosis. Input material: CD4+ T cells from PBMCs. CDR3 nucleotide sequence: TGTGCCATTACGCTGGGGGCCCACGTGCCCGGGGAGCTGTTTTTT. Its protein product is CAITLGAHVPGELFF.